The entry that follows covers one T cell receptor beta chain sequence. Which antigen it targets is not known. Per-base qualities were not stored, and no clone one base away is much larger. Sequencing was carried out with an Illumina HiSeq 2500. Quantitative 5'-RACE with molecular barcodes was the method used to prepare the TCR beta libraries. For the original study's pipeline: To identify disease-linked TCR variants, a new computational method was used, one built on a probabilistic model of VDJ rearrangement. The raw public data were reprocessed by TCRdb itself: fastp quality trimming at Q25, MiXCR clonotype calling, in-frame beta chains only. Rows merge per CDR3 protein into single entries with the most common DNA and genes. Here the V and J calls rest on TCRdb's processing, not on the authors' analysis. The sample table holds about 150,000 distinct CDR3 sequences, of which roughly 44% were seen once. The ten largest account for nearly 15% of the sample.

The CDR3 covers 16 residues, taking in both the cysteine and the phenylalanine. CDR3 DNA only is kept here, 48 bases in frame from base 1. V is cut by 6 bases and J by 1 base, and the space between the germline ends is 18 bases. The data were taken from a study of CD8 T cells in ankylosing spondylitis (dated by TCRdb to the late 2010s). Context from the whole study: T cell receptor beta repertoires were profiled in healthy donors and ankylosing spondylitis patients so that disease-linked TCR variants could be found. In total, the full study cohort was made up of some 100 healthy donors and more than 20 ankylosing spondylitis patients. Peripheral blood was sampled, and synovial fluid was also collected from ankylosing spondylitis patients. The paper as a whole reports these results and caveats: Some motif variants had previously been reported in the synovial fluid and blood of reactive arthritis patients, which suggests shared mechanisms of disease initiation. A TCR beta motif made up of several highly homologous amino acid variants appeared to be characteristic of blood from ankylosing spondylitis patients. The disease-linked clones were reported to be significantly enriched in matched synovial fluid samples from ankylosing spondylitis patients. The disease-linked clones had a CD8+ phenotype and were found at relatively low frequencies in peripheral blood.

Synovial fluid samples and blood samples obtained from the same ankylosing spondylitis patients were matched. Sequencing was carried out using synovial fluid, either unsorted or a sorted T cell fraction (not recorded which). The sequence links TRBV12-3 or TRBV12-4 to TRBJ2-5; too little of a D gene remains to name it. This clonotype was obtained from a male donor with ankylosing spondylitis. For the CDR3, the sequence is CASRESAKHFQETQYF. The DNA reads as follows: TGTGCCAGCAGAGAGAGCGCTAAACACTTCCAAGAGACCCAGTACTTC.